These T cell receptor beta chains were read from a single sample in a study of cytomegalovirus exposure and HLA in healthy donors. The data were produced by immunoSEQ multiplex PCR, yet TCRdb's version contains in-frame clones alone and is incomplete. The sample carries about 160,000 clones, around 77% recorded once. The specimen sequenced was PBMCs. All receptors derive from a man aged 30-40 years in good health and CMV-seropositive. Both conserved end residues are part of each CDR3. D genes are given only for firm matches. Expanded clones are given a class, and other clones once, few, many or no size at all.

j_gene | d_gene | abundance | v_gene | CDR3nt | CDR3aa
TRBJ1-6 | NA | NA | TRBV4-1 | TGCGCCAGCAGCCAAGGAGGGGGAGGGGATTCACCCCTCCACTTT | CASSQGGGGDSPLHF
TRBJ1-6 | NA | NA | TRBV5-4 | TGTGCCAGCTCGACCGGGGGGAGTAATTCACCCCTCCACTTT | CASSTGGSNSPLHF
TRBJ1-4 | TRBD1 | NA | TRBV4-2 | TGTGCCAGCAGCGTCCGGGACAGGAATGAAAAACTGTTTTTT | CASSVRDRNEKLFF
TRBJ2-1 | TRBD2 | NA | TRBV10-1 | TGCGCCAGCAGTGAGTCGAGGACTAGCGGGGGCAATGAGCAGTTCTTC | CASSESRTSGGNEQFF
TRBJ1-2 | NA | once | TRBV5-1 | TGCGCCAGCAGCTTGGTTGCGGGGGCTAACTATGGCTACACCTTC | CASSLVAGANYGYTF
TRBJ2-1 | TRBD2 | NA | TRBV28 | TGTGCCAGCAGTTTCGGGACTAGCTCCTACAATGAGCAGTTCTTC | CASSFGTSSYNEQFF
TRBJ2-3 | TRBD2 | NA | TRBV30 | TGTGCCTGGAGTGTCCCAGCGGGGGTAGCAGATACGCAGTATTTT | CAWSVPAGVADTQYF
TRBJ2-1 | NA | few | TRBV29-1 | TGCAGTGGCGGGGAATCCTCCTACAATGAGCAGTTCTTC | CSGGESSYNEQFF
TRBJ2-2 | TRBD1 | NA | TRBV5-1 | TGCGCCAGCAGCTTGAAAATGGGACAGGTGGACACCGGGGAGCTGTTTTTT | CASSLKMGQVDTGELFF
TRBJ1-2 | NA | NA | TRBV19 | TGTGCCAGTCAAAGGACAGTGGGTTGGGGCTACACCTTC | CASQRTVGWGYTF
TRBJ2-2 | NA | NA | TRBV10-1 | TGCGCCAGCACTTGCGGGGAGCTGTTTTTT | CASTCGELFF
TRBJ2-5 | TRBD1 | few | TRBV6-5 | TGTGCCAGCGTTCAGACAAGGACAGGAGAGACCCAGTACTTC | CASVQTRTGETQYF
TRBJ2-1 | TRBD1 | once | TRBV10-2 | TGCGCCAGCACGGCAGGGGGCAATGAGCAGTTCTTC | CASTAGGNEQFF
TRBJ2-2 | TRBD2 | NA | TRBV6-4 | TGTGCCAGCAGTGATAGCGGGGGGAACACCGGGGAGCTGTTTTTT | CASSDSGGNTGELFF
TRBJ2-3 | TRBD2 | NA | TRBV19 | TGTGCCAGTAGTATGACTCCGGGGGGTAATACGCAGTATTTT | CASSMTPGGNTQYF
TRBJ2-7 | NA | NA | TRBV18 | TGTGCCAGCTCACCTGCCTCAGGCAGAGCCTACGAGCAGTACTTC | CASSPASGRAYEQYF
TRBJ1-5 | TRBD1 | NA | TRBV5-1 | TGCGCCAGCAGAGAGAGGACAGGAGGCAATCAGCCCCAGCATTTT | CASRERTGGNQPQHF
TRBJ1-4 | NA | NA | TRBV4-3 | TGCGCCAGCAGCCGACCCCCGAGGGGGACAACTAATGAAAAACTGTTTTTT | CASSRPPRGTTNEKLFF
TRBJ1-5 | TRBD1 | NA | TRBV7-2 | TGTGCCAGCAGCCTGGGACAGGGCCAGTATCAGCCCCAGCATTTT | CASSLGQGQYQPQHF
TRBJ2-3 | NA | few | TRBV7-2 | TGTGCCAGCAGCTTAGGTAACATCGGGAGCACAGATACGCAGTATTTT | CASSLGNIGSTDTQYF
TRBJ1-5 | NA | NA | TRBV12-5 | TGTGCTAGTGGTTCAACCTACGACACCCCCCAGCATTTT | CASGSTYDTPQHF
TRBJ2-7 | TRBD2 | NA | TRBV7-2 | TGTGCCAGCAGTAATTCGGGAGGCCCCTACGAGCAGTACTTC | CASSNSGGPYEQYF
TRBJ2-3 | NA | few | TRBV7-2 | TGTGCCAGCAGCTTAGAGCACAGGGTGGGCACAGATACGCAGTATTTT | CASSLEHRVGTDTQYF
TRBJ2-1 | NA | NA | TRBV30 | TGTGCCTGGGAACGAAGCGCTACCCCCTACAATGAGCAGTTCTTC | CAWERSATPYNEQFF
TRBJ2-7 | TRBD1 | NA | TRBV18 | TGTGCCAGCTCACCCCTGGGACAGGATAGCTCCTACGAGCAGTACTTC | CASSPLGQDSSYEQYF
TRBJ2-7 | NA | NA | TRBV19 | TGTGCCAGTAGCCGGGCGGGTGCGGGGGAGCAGTACTTC | CASSRAGAGEQYF
TRBJ1-3 | NA | NA | TRBV5-1 | TGCGCCAGCAGCTTGACATCTGGAAACACCATATATTTT | CASSLTSGNTIYF
TRBJ2-2 | NA | NA | TRBV30 | TGTGCCTGGGGGGAGAGGGATACCGGGGAGCTGTTTTTT | CAWGERDTGELFF
TRBJ1-4 | NA | NA | TRBV6-5 | TGTGCCAGCAGTTACTTCGGGGGGTATAATGAAAAACTGTTTTTT | CASSYFGGYNEKLFF
TRBJ1-2 | TRBD1 | NA | TRBV4-1 | TGCGCCAGCAGCCCGACTTCTTCCGGGACAGTCTTTTGGGGCTACACCTTC | CASSPTSSGTVFWGYTF
TRBJ1-1 | NA | NA | TRBV2 | TGTGCCAGCAGTGAAGGGGGGGACACTGAAGCTTTCTTT | CASSEGGDTEAFF
TRBJ2-6 | NA | few | TRBV28 | TGTGCCACCTTAACCGGGGGGGCCAACGTCCTGACTTTC | CATLTGGANVLTF
TRBJ2-1 | TRBD2 | NA | TRBV30 | TGTGCCTGGAGTGTAGGGCGGGGGGGCCTTAATGAGCAGTTCTTC | CAWSVGRGGLNEQFF
TRBJ2-1 | NA | NA | TRBV5-6 | TGTGCCAGCAGCTTGGTTAGCAATGAGCAGTTCTTC | CASSLVSNEQFF
TRBJ1-1 | NA | NA | TRBV6-6 | TGTGCCAGCAGGGGAAGGGGGATGAACACTGAAGCTTTCTTT | CASRGRGMNTEAFF
TRBJ2-1 | TRBD1 | once | TRBV6-5 | TGTGCCAGTCAACAGGGGTGGGCCTACAATGAGCAGTTCTTC | CASQQGWAYNEQFF
TRBJ2-6 | NA | few | TRBV5-6 | TGTGCCAGCAGCACAAGCTCTGGGGCCAACGTCCTGACTTTC | CASSTSSGANVLTF
TRBJ2-2 | TRBD1 | NA | TRBV5-6 | TGTGCCAGCAGTCGACCCGGGACAGAAAAGGCCGGGGAGCTGTTTTTT | CASSRPGTEKAGELFF
TRBJ1-2 | NA | NA | TRBV2 | TGTGCCAGCAGTGAAGTTACAGGCCCCTATGGCTACACCTTC | CASSEVTGPYGYTF
TRBJ2-1 | TRBD2 | NA | TRBV5-1 | TGCGCCAGCAGCCTGACTAGCGGCAATGAGCAGTTCTTC | CASSLTSGNEQFF
TRBJ2-2 | NA | NA | TRBV2 | TGTGCCAGCAGTGATCAAGATGGCCACACCGGGGAGCTGTTTTTT | CASSDQDGHTGELFF
TRBJ2-7 | NA | NA | TRBV5-1 | TGCGCCAGCAGCTTGGAGAGTAGGGAGTACGAGCAGTACTTC | CASSLESREYEQYF
TRBJ1-1 | NA | NA | TRBV5-1 | TGCGCCAGCAGCCCGACACGGAACACTGAAGCTTTCTTT | CASSPTRNTEAFF
TRBJ1-2 | NA | NA | TRBV6-6 | TGTGCCAGCAGTCACCTCACTTCAGGCAGTGACTATGGCTACACCTTC | CASSHLTSGSDYGYTF
TRBJ2-1 | TRBD2 | few | TRBV25-1 | TGTGCCAGTCGCGGGGGGGTGAGGGAGCAGTTCTTC | CASRGGVREQFF
TRBJ1-2 | NA | NA | TRBV27 | TGTGCCAGCCTTAAACGCGCAGGACTAGCTAACTATGGCTACACCTTC | CASLKRAGLANYGYTF
TRBJ2-7 | NA | few | TRBV10-3 | TGTGCCATCAGTGACGGGGACAACTACGAGCAGTACTTC | CAISDGDNYEQYF
TRBJ1-1 | NA | NA | TRBV19 | TGTGCCAGTAGTATGGGCACTTACACTGAAGCTTTCTTT | CASSMGTYTEAFF
TRBJ2-2 | TRBD2 | NA | TRBV5-6 | TGTGCCAGCAGCCTCGGACTAGCGGGGAACACCGGGGAGCTGTTTTTT | CASSLGLAGNTGELFF
TRBJ1-6 | TRBD1 | few | TRBV6-1 | TGTGCCAGCAGTGAATGGGGACAGGGAGGGATACCCCTCCACTTT | CASSEWGQGGIPLHF
TRBJ1-2 | NA | once | TRBV9 | TGTGCCAGCAGCCCCCGCCCAACAGGGATGTGGGGCTACACCTTC | CASSPRPTGMWGYTF
TRBJ1-1 | NA | NA | TRBV6-5 | TGTGCCAGCACCCGGTTAGGGGACACTGAAGCTTTCTTT | CASTRLGDTEAFF
TRBJ2-6 | TRBD1 | few | TRBV23-1 | TGCGCCAGCACACCGGGACAGGGGGCGTCTGGGGCCAACGTCCTGACTTTC | CASTPGQGASGANVLTF
TRBJ2-5 | NA | once | TRBV5-4 | TGTGCCAGCAGTACCACAGGGTTAGGAGAGACCCAGTACTTC | CASSTTGLGETQYF
TRBJ2-7 | TRBD1 | NA | TRBV5-6 | TGTGCCAGCAGCTGGGACAGGACCACCTACGAGCAGTACTTC | CASSWDRTTYEQYF
TRBJ2-7 | TRBD1 | NA | TRBV28 | TGTGCCAGCAGCCCAACAGGGGTCAACGAGCAGTACTTC | CASSPTGVNEQYF
TRBJ2-3 | NA | NA | TRBV19 | TGTGCCACCGGCGGGGCCGCGACGGATACGCAGTATTTT | CATGGAATDTQYF